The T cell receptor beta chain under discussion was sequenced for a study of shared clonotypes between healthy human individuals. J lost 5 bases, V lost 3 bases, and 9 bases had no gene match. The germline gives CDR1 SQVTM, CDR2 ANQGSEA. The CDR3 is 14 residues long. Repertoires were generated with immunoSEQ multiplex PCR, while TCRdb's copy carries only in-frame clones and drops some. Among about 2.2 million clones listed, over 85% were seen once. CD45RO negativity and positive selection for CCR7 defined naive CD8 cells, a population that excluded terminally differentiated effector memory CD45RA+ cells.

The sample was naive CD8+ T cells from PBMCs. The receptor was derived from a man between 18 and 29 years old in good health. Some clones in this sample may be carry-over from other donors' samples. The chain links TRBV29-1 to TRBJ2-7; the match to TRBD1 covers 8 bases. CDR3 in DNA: TGCAGCGTTGATTTAGGGACAGGAAGTGACGAGCAGTACTTC. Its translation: CSVDLGTGSDEQYF.